Listed here are 7 T cell receptor beta chains from one sample, sequenced in a study of OX40 agonist ivuxolimab in advanced cancers. The library was prepared using the immunoSEQ multiplex PCR assay. Held by TCRdb, this immuneACCESS table contains in-frame sequences only and omits some clones. Under half of the omission traces to an unresolved V gene where checked; the cause of the rest is unknown. For this sample the table gives approximately 84,000 clones, of which roughly nine tenths were detected only once. 0.15% to 0.2% of the sample is held by the ten biggest clonotypes. The sample was CD4+ or CD8+ T cells sorted from blood, taken in a trial of the OX40 agonist ivuxolimab. These receptors originate from an adult with an advanced solid tumor such as melanoma, head and neck, liver or kidney cancer.

The rearrangement uses TRBV6-1 and TRBJ1-1; unclear D gene. V shed 4 bases and J shed 3 bases, with 9 bases lying between them. The CDR3 runs 13 residues. In germline, CDR1 is MNHNS, CDR2 SASEGT. The CDR3 region is CASSVERDTEAFF. CDR3 DNA: TGTGCCAGCAGTGTTGAGCGTGACACTGAAGCTTTCTTT.

The table lists this clone with a count of one. An end of the junction does not agree with germline; a read error may underlie this. CDR3 sequence reads: CASSQAHRSSDNEQFF. The CDR3 DNA reads TGCGCCAGCAGCCAAGCCCATAGGAGCTCCGACAATGAGCAGTTCTTC. The V and J genes are TRBV4-1 and TRBJ2-1; D is unclear. Germline V CDR1 and CDR2: MGHRA, YSYEKL. The CDR3 covers 16 residues.

The chain links TRBV6-1 to TRBJ1-2; D unresolved. The CDR3 sequence is 12 residues long. V lost 3 bases and J lost 4, with 6 bases in between. Germline CDR1 is MNHNS and CDR2 is SASEGT. CDR3 region: CASSDLGYGYTF. The DNA of the CDR3 is TGTGCCAGCAGTGACTTAGGCTATGGCTACACCTTC.

The chain carries TRBV27 and TRBJ1-1; D gene ambiguous. Trimming cost V 5 bases and J 0 bases, with 7 bases left between them. The CDR3 contains 13 residues. Looked up from germline, CDR1 is MNHEY and CDR2 is SMNVEV (reference sequence). The CDR3 DNA sequence: TGTGCCAGCAGTCGGGGTTTGAACACTGAAGCTTTCTTT. It codes for CASSRGLNTEAFF.

This chain links TRBV7-8 with TRBJ2-7; 10 positions match TRBD2. With V trimmed by 1 base and J by 5 bases, 8 bases remained unmatched. This CDR3 contains 16 residues. CDR1 and CDR2 from the germline V gene are SGHVS and FQNEAQ. This chain's CDR3 is CASSLVSASGGHEQYF. In nucleotides, the CDR3 is TGTGCCAGCAGCTTAGTATCGGCTAGCGGGGGCCACGAGCAGTACTTC.

The chain has TRBV5-6 and TRBJ1-1; 11 bases agree with TRBD1. This CDR3 spans 12 amino acids. Germline CDR1 is SGHDT and CDR2 is YYEEEE. The V gene end was trimmed by 5 bases and the J gene end by 12 bases; junction bases not matched to a gene: 6. The CDR3 region has the DNA TGTGCCAGCAGTCGAGGACAGGGGGCAACTTTCTTT. The encoded protein is CASSRGQGATFF. Combining the CDR3 with reference TRBV5-6 and TRBJ1-1 gives the whole variable domain DAGVTQSPTHLIKTRGQQVTLRCSPKSGHDTVSWYQQALGQGPQFIFQYYEEEERQRGNFPDRFSGHQFPNYSSELNVNALLLGDSALYLCASSRGQGATFFGQGTRLTVV.

V usage is TRBV5-1 and J usage is TRBJ1-1; 10 bases line up with TRBD1. The V gene end was trimmed by 0 bases and the J gene end by 0 bases; junction bases not matched to a gene: 2. The CDR3 is made up of 16 amino acids. CDR1 and CDR2 (germline): SGHRS, YFSETQ. CDR3 DNA: TGCGCCAGCAGCTTGGGGACAGGGGGAATGAACACTGAAGCTTTCTTT. This codes for CASSLGTGGMNTEAFF.